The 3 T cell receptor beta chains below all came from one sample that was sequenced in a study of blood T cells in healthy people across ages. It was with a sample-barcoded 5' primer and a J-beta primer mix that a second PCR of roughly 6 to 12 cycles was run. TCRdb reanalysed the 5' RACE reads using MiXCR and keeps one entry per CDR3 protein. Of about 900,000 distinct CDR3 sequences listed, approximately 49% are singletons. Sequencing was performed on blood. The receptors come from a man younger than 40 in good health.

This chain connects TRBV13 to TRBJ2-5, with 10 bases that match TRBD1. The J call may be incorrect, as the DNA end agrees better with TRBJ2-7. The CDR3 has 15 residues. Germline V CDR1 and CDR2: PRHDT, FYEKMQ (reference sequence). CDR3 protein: CASSRSGTGEDEQYF. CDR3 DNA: TGTGCCAGCAGCCGCTCGGGGACAGGGGAAGACGAGCAGTACTTC.

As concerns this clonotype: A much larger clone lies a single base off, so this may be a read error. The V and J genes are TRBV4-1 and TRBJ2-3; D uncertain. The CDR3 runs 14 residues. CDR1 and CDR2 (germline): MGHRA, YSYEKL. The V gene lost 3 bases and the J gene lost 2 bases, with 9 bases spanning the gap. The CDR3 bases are TGCGCCAGCAGCCACGAAGGGCCCACAGATACGCAGTATTTT. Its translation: CASSHEGPTDTQYF.

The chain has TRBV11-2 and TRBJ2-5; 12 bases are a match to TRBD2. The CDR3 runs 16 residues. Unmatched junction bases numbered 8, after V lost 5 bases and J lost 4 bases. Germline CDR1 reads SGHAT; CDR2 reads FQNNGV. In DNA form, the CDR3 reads TGTGCCAGCAGCCTTAGGAGGACTAGCGGGATAGAGACCCAGTACTTC. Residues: CASSLRRTSGIETQYF.